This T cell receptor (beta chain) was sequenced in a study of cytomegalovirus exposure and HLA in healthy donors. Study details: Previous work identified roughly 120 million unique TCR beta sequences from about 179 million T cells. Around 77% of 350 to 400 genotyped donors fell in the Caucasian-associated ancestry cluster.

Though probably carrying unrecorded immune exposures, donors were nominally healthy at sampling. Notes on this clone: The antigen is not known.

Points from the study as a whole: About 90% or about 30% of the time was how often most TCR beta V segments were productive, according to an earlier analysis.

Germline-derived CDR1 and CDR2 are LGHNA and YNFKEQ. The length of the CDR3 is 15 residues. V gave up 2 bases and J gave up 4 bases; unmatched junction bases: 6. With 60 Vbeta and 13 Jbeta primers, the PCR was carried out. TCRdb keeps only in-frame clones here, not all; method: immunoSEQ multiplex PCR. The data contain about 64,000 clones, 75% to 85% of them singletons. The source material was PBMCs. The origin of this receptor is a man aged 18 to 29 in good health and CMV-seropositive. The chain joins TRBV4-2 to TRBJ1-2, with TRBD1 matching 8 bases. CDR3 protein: CASSQSTGDGYGYTF. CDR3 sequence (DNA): TGTGCCAGCAGCCAATCGACAGGGGACGGCTATGGCTACACCTTC.